These 21 T cell receptor beta chains originate from one sample sequenced in a study of blood T cell repertoires in COVID-19. Using immunoSEQ multiplex PCR, the repertoire was profiled, and TCRdb retains in-frame clones only, with some absent. The sample contains 35,000 or so clones, 81% of which appear only once. Source material: peripheral blood. Source of these receptors: a man older than 75 with active or convalescent COVID-19.

V gene TRBV9 combines with J gene TRBJ2-3, with unresolved D. The length of the CDR3 is 15 residues. The V gene lost 9 bases and the J gene lost 0 bases, with 17 bases spanning the gap. Germline V gene data show CDR1 as SGDLS and CDR2 as YYNGEE. CDR3 in amino acids: CANTKTKTSTDTQYF. The CDR3, as DNA: TGTGCCAACACTAAAACCAAAACGAGCACAGATACGCAGTATTTT.

The table lists this clone with a count of one. The V call is TRBV7-2, the J call TRBJ2-5, with D uncertain. The germline V and J ends were trimmed by 0 bases and 5 bases, with 4 bases remaining between them. Germline loops: CDR1 SGHTA, CDR2 FQGNSA. CDR3 size: 12 residues. CDR3 DNA sequence: TGTGCCAGCAGCTTAGCGCGGGAGACCCAGTACTTC. Its protein product is CASSLARETQYF. Variable domain in full (rest from reference TRBV7-2 and TRBJ2-5): GAGVSQSPSNKVTEKGKDVELRCDPISGHTALYWYRQSLGQGLEFLIYFQGNSAPDKSGLPSDRFSAERTGGSVSTLTIQRTQQEDSAVYLCASSLARETQYFGPGTRLLVL.

This sequence joins TRBV5-1 and TRBJ2-5, with D perhaps matching TRBD1 (5 bases). This CDR3 is 13 amino acids long. Deletions cut 0 bases from V and 11 bases from J, with 14 bases between. The germline gives CDR1 SGHRS, CDR2 YFSETQ. CDR3 nucleotide sequence: TGCGCCAGCAGCTTGGGGCCACGACAGCCGCAGTACTTC. Translation gives CASSLGPRQPQYF.

The rearrangement uses TRBV12-3 or TRBV12-4 and TRBJ2-1, with TRBD1 as a possible D gene (5 bases). The V end lost 3 bases, the J end lost 9 bases, and 6 bases lay between the germline ends. This CDR3 is 11 amino acids long. The CDR3 loop is CASSFRAEQFF. The CDR3 coding sequence is TGTGCCAGCAGTTTCAGGGCTGAGCAGTTCTTC.

This rearrangement joins TRBV27 to TRBJ2-7; possibly TRBD2 for D (6 bases). CDR1 is MNHEY, CDR2 SMNVEV, per germline (reference sequence). Trimming removed 0 bases at V and 2 bases at J, with 11 bases between. This CDR3 region has 15 residues. The CDR3 is CASSLSAGTAYEQYF. As DNA, the CDR3 is TGTGCCAGCAGTTTATCGGCGGGGACCGCCTACGAGCAGTACTTC.

This chain connects TRBV10-3 to TRBJ1-5, with 7 bases aligning to TRBD1. The germline gives CDR1 ENHRY, CDR2 SYGVKD. This CDR3 contains 14 residues. V was clipped by 3 bases and J by 5 bases; unmatched bases: 4. The CDR3 DNA reads TGTGCCATCAGTGAAGGGCAGGGGGATCAGCCCCAGCATTTT. It encodes CAISEGQGDQPQHF.

In this sample, this clone turned up once. This chain links TRBV4-2 with TRBJ2-3; 10 nucleotides line up with TRBD2. The CDR3 length is 15 residues. The V gene end was trimmed by 2 bases and the J gene end by 4 bases; junction bases not matched to a gene: 3. CDR1 LGHNA and CDR2 YNFKEQ come from the germline V gene. The CDR3: CASSQTAGGPDTQYF. The CDR3 nucleotides read TGTGCCAGCAGCCAAACAGCGGGGGGGCCAGATACGCAGTATTTT.

The V call is TRBV19, the J call TRBJ2-1; TRBD2 agrees at 10 bases. The germline V gene encodes CDR1 LNHDA and CDR2 SQIVND (reference sequence). The CDR3 is made up of 16 amino acids. J gave up 8 bases and V 5 bases, and 12 bases lay outside the gene matches. The CDR3 sequence: CASSGSGRPSGDEQFF. CDR3 DNA: TGTGCCAGTAGTGGTAGCGGGAGGCCATCAGGTGATGAGCAGTTCTTC.

The V and J genes are TRBV7-8 and TRBJ2-6, with 7 bases matching TRBD1. The CDR3 covers 16 residues. The V segment lost 5 bases and the J segment 0 bases; nucleotides outside the gene matches: 4. CDR1 is SGHVS and CDR2 is FQNEAQ in the germline V gene. CDR3 DNA: TGTGCCAGCAGCCCGACAGGGCGCTCTGGGGCCAACGTCCTGACTTTC. Protein: CASSPTGRSGANVLTF.

This chain connects TRBV4-1 to TRBJ1-3; D gene uncertain. Between the trimmed V and J ends, which lost 5 bases and 4 bases, there was a span of 15 bases. The CDR3 runs 15 residues. Per the germline V gene, CDR1 is MGHRA and CDR2 is YSYEKL. The CDR3 nucleotides read TGCGCCAGCAGCGGTGGACGGGGTCCAGGAAACACCATATATTTT. It is translated as CASSGGRGPGNTIYF.

The chain links TRBV10-1 to TRBJ2-3; D unresolved. The CDR3 spans 15 residues. Germline V gene lookup returns CDR1 WNHNN and CDR2 SYGVQD (reference sequence). Trimming shortened V by 4 bases and J by 5 bases, and 16 bases separated the two germline ends. CDR3 protein: CASSATRFRKDTQYF. DNA for the CDR3: TGCGCCAGCAGTGCCACGAGGTTCCGTAAAGATACGCAGTATTTT.

The gene calls are TRBV7-2 and TRBJ2-1; perhaps TRBD2 as D (7 bases). Germline CDR1 SGHTA, CDR2 FQGNSA. Trimming took 1 base from V and 7 from J, leaving 14 bases between them. The CDR3 loop spans 15 amino acids. The CDR3 sequence: CASSLGGGAKNEQFF. Here the CDR3 DNA reads TGTGCCAGCAGCTTAGGAGGGGGGGCTAAAAATGAGCAGTTCTTC.

This chain joins TRBV4-1 and TRBJ1-4; D unresolved. The germline V and J ends were trimmed by 0 bases and 7 bases, with 9 bases remaining between them. This CDR3 contains 14 residues. CDR1 and CDR2 from the germline V gene are MGHRA and YSYEKL. CDR3 amino acids: CASSQDEAVEKLFF. The DNA of the CDR3 is TGCGCCAGCAGCCAAGATGAGGCTGTTGAAAAACTGTTTTTT.

The V gene is TRBV9, the J gene TRBJ2-2, with D possibly matching TRBD1 (6 bases). Germline assignment: CDR1 SGDLS and CDR2 YYNGEE. This CDR3 spans 15 amino acids. V lost 3 bases, J lost 5 bases, and 14 bases lay in between. The CDR3, as DNA: TGTGCCAGCAGCGCTAACCACAGGGAGACCGGGGAGCTGTTTTTT. Translation gives CASSANHRETGELFF. The whole variable domain, filled in from reference TRBV9 and TRBJ2-2, reads DSGVTQTPKHLITATGQRVTLRCSPRSGDLSVYWYQQSLDQGLQFLIQYYNGEERAKGNILERFSAQQFPDLHSELNLSSLELGDSALYFCASSANHRETGELFFGEGSRLTVL.

V and J are TRBV6-2 or TRBV6-3 and TRBJ2-5; the D is unclear. Germline V gene sequence: CDR1 MNHEY, CDR2 SVGEGT. V was cut by 0 bases and J by 7 bases, with 9 bases left in between. The CDR3 contains 13 residues. CDR3 loop: CASSYSTESTQYF. The CDR3 DNA is TGTGCCAGCAGTTACTCCACTGAGTCGACCCAGTACTTC.

The chain employs TRBV27 and TRBJ1-6, with TRBD1 matching 10 bases. Trimming removed 5 bases from V and 7 bases from J; junction bases left unmatched: 5. CDR3 length: 15 amino acids. The germline CDR1 and CDR2 sequences are MNHEY and SMNVEV (reference sequence). CDR3 sequence (DNA): TGTGCCAGCAGTCAAGGGACAGGGGTCAATTCACCCCTCCACTTT. This gives the protein CASSQGTGVNSPLHF.

This chain joins TRBV9 and TRBJ2-5; 7 bases fit TRBD1. Germline lookup yields CDR1 SGDLS and CDR2 YYNGEE. The CDR3 sequence is 15 residues long. J lost 0 bases, V lost 3 bases, and 5 bases had no gene match. The CDR3: CASSEWDSYQETQYF. In DNA form, the CDR3 reads TGTGCCAGCAGCGAATGGGACAGCTACCAAGAGACCCAGTACTTC.

The chain joins TRBV7-9 to TRBJ1-1, with D perhaps matching TRBD1 (6 bases). V lost 0 bases and J 1 base, leaving 9 bases between the germline ends. The CDR3 loop spans 15 amino acids. Looked up from germline, CDR1 is SEHNR and CDR2 is FQNEAQ (reference sequence). The CDR3 coding sequence is TGTGCCAGCAGCTTAGCAGGGGGTTCGAACACTGAAGCTTTCTTT. Protein sequence: CASSLAGGSNTEAFF.

In this sample, this clone turned up a few times. The V and J genes are TRBV7-9 and TRBJ2-2; 7 bases are a match to TRBD1. The V segment lost 7 bases and the J segment 2 bases; nucleotides outside the gene matches: 7. The CDR3 consists of 15 residues. Per the germline V gene, CDR1 is SEHNR and CDR2 is FQNEAQ (reference sequence). CDR3 amino acids: CASTRGTANTGELFF. The CDR3 DNA sequence: TGTGCCAGCACCAGGGGGACAGCCAACACCGGGGAGCTGTTTTTT.

Note on this clone: The sample holds other DNA sequences that translate to the same CDR3. This sequence joins TRBV30 and TRBJ1-2; TRBD1 might be the D (6 bases). V was cut by 2 bases and J by 7 bases, with 11 bases left in between. The CDR3 spans 12 residues. Looked up from germline, CDR1 is GTSNPN and CDR2 is SVGIG (reference sequence). CDR3 in amino acids: CAWSRQAGGYTF. The CDR3 DNA reads TGTGCCTGGAGTCGACAGGCGGGTGGCTACACCTTC.

The V gene is TRBV4-2, the J gene TRBJ2-7; 8 bases agree with TRBD2. V trimming: 8 bases; J trimming: 3 bases; junction bases outside the gene matches: 9. This CDR3 contains 14 residues. From germline, CDR1 is LGHNA and CDR2 YNFKEQ. CDR3 DNA sequence: TGTGCCAGCGGTCAGCGGGGGCGAAACTACGAGCAGTACTTC. It translates to CASGQRGRNYEQYF.